The 21 T cell receptor beta chains presented below share a single source sample, sequenced in a study of cytomegalovirus exposure and HLA in healthy donors. Vbeta (60) and Jbeta (13) primers were used in the PCR. Sequencing used immunoSEQ multiplex PCR; TCRdb keeps in-frame clones, though not all of them. Of over 200,000 clones in the sample, 85% to 90% were seen once. Sequenced input: PBMCs. These receptors originate from a woman between 18 and 30 years old in good health and CMV-seronegative.

The chain carries TRBV19 and TRBJ2-1; D is possibly TRBD2 (6 bases). This CDR3 spans 13 amino acids. V lost 7 bases, J lost 8 bases, and 15 bases lay in between. Germline V gene lookup returns CDR1 LNHDA and CDR2 SQIVND (reference sequence). The CDR3 loop reads CASTTGGSDEQFF. Written as DNA, the CDR3 is TGTGCCAGTACCACAGGAGGGTCGGATGAGCAGTTCTTC.

The genes are TRBV7-8 and TRBJ2-3, with 10 bases fitting TRBD2. Germline assignment: CDR1 SGHVS and CDR2 FQNEAQ. The CDR3 covers 16 residues. The V gene end was trimmed by 5 bases and the J gene end by 0 bases; junction bases not matched to a gene: 5. Here the CDR3 reads CASSIGLAVSTDTQYF. The CDR3 nucleotides are TGTGCCAGCAGCATAGGACTAGCGGTCAGCACAGATACGCAGTATTTT.

This chain links TRBV29-1 with TRBJ1-2; D call uncertain. CDR1 and CDR2 (germline): SQVTM, ANQGSEA. This CDR3 region has 10 residues. Trimming took 7 bases from V and 6 from J, leaving 9 bases between them. The CDR3: CSALLNGYTF. Written as DNA, the CDR3 is TGCAGCGCCCTCCTAAATGGCTACACCTTC.

The rearrangement links TRBV27 to TRBJ2-1; 10 positions agree with TRBD1. CDR1 is MNHEY and CDR2 is SMNVEV in the germline V gene (reference sequence). The CDR3 is made up of 17 amino acids. V lost 5 bases and J lost 5; bases outside the gene matches: 12. The CDR3 sequence is CASSALTGTGADNEQFF. CDR3 in DNA: TGTGCCAGCAGTGCATTAACCGGGACAGGGGCCGACAATGAGCAGTTCTTC.

In regard to this clone: Other DNA sequences in the same sample also yield this CDR3. In DNA form, the CDR3 reads TGTGCCAGCAGCAGGAGCGGGAGCTCCTACGAGCAGTACTTC. As protein: CASSRSGSSYEQYF. The chain uses TRBV9 and TRBJ2-7; 8 bases align to TRBD2. CDR1 and CDR2 (germline): SGDLS, YYNGEE. The CDR3 runs 14 residues. J gave up 0 bases and V 4 bases, and 3 bases lay outside the gene matches.

The chain joins TRBV7-3 to TRBJ2-3; D is uncertain. The CDR3 loop spans 12 amino acids. V was pared by 1 base and J by 5 bases, with 4 bases between. Germline V gene sequence: CDR1 SGHTA, CDR2 FQGTGA. The DNA for the CDR3 is TGTGCCAGCAGCTTAAGCGGAGATACGCAGTATTTT. This encodes CASSLSGDTQYF.

The chain recombines TRBV6-1 with TRBJ1-1, with D possibly being TRBD1 (6 bases). Trimming took off 8 bases at V and 4 bases at J, with 20 bases between the two ends. Germline V gene sequence: CDR1 MNHNS, CDR2 SASEGT. CDR3 length: 15 residues. The chain's CDR3 is CASPPGGRRSTEAFF. The DNA of the CDR3 is TGTGCCAGCCCTCCCGGGGGGCGACGCAGCACTGAAGCTTTCTTT.

V and J are TRBV7-2 and TRBJ2-7; 7 bases fit TRBD1. With V trimmed by 4 bases and J by 3 bases, 9 bases remained unmatched. CDR3 length equals 15 residues. Germline V lookup: CDR1 SGHTA, CDR2 FQGNSA. In nucleotides, the CDR3 is TGTGCCAGCAGCTCCGGGACAGCAAACTTCTACGAGCAGTACTTC. Its protein is CASSSGTANFYEQYF.

The chain carries TRBV5-5 and TRBJ2-2; 7 bases fit TRBD1. The CDR3 extends over 17 amino acids. The germline V gene encodes CDR1 SGHKS and CDR2 YYEKEE (reference sequence). With V trimmed by 0 bases and J by 0 bases, 5 bases remained unmatched. CDR3 sequence (DNA): TGTGCCAGCAGCTTGGGGTGGACAGGCGCGAACACCGGGGAGCTGTTTTTT. Translated, it gives CASSLGWTGANTGELFF.

V usage is TRBV23-1 and J usage is TRBJ2-2; 15 bases are a match to TRBD2. TRBV23-1 is an ORF, with its function uncertain. V dropped 7 bases and J dropped 1; count of bases not matched to a gene: 7. This CDR3 region has 18 residues. CDR3 in amino acids: CASTRTSGRARNTGELFF. The CDR3 bases are TGCGCCAGCACCCGGACTAGCGGGAGGGCCAGGAACACCGGGGAGCTGTTTTTT.

The chain uses TRBV6-5 and TRBJ2-5, with TRBD1 matching 8 bases. V shed 2 bases, J shed 5 bases, and the junction held 4 bases outside the gene matches. CDR3 length: 14 residues. Germline CDR1 MNHEY, CDR2 SVGAGI. Here the CDR3 reads CASSYPGGRETQYF. Here the CDR3 DNA reads TGTGCCAGCAGTTACCCAGGGGGCCGGGAGACCCAGTACTTC.

This sequence joins TRBV28 and TRBJ1-4; D is perhaps TRBD1 (6 bases). V shed 3 bases and J shed 7 bases, with 12 bases lying between them. Germline V gene lookup returns CDR1 MDHEN and CDR2 SYDVKM. CDR3 length: 14 residues. The CDR3 is CASSLGGGSEKLFF. CDR3 nucleotide sequence: TGTGCCAGCAGTTTGGGAGGGGGGAGTGAAAAACTGTTTTTT. The full variable domain, in which reference TRBV28 and TRBJ1-4 provide the parts outside the CDR3, is DVKVTQSSRYLVKRTGEKVFLECVQDMDHENMFWYRQDPGLGLRLIYFSYDVKMKEKGDIPEGYSVSREKKERFSLILESASTNQTSMYLCASSLGGGSEKLFFGSGTQLSVL.

The J gene is TRBJ2-1, the V gene TRBV5-4, with 8 bases matching TRBD2. The CDR3 loop spans 15 amino acids. The V gene end was trimmed by 0 bases and the J gene end by 6 bases; junction bases not matched to a gene: 5. The V gene's germline CDR1 is SGHNT and CDR2 YYREEE (reference sequence). Written as DNA, the CDR3 is TGTGCCAGCAGCTTGGTCGGGAGGGCCGGCAATGAGCAGTTCTTC. Its protein product is CASSLVGRAGNEQFF.

J is TRBJ2-2 and V is TRBV11-3; 12 nucleotides match TRBD2. The germline gives CDR1 SGHNT, CDR2 YENEEA. V dropped 0 bases and J dropped 9; count of bases not matched to a gene: 8. The CDR3 extends over 17 amino acids. CDR3 protein: CASSLDPLAGGFWELFF. The DNA for the CDR3 is TGTGCCAGCAGCTTAGATCCCCTAGCGGGAGGGTTTTGGGAGCTGTTTTTT.

CDR3 sequence reads: CASSMSTPGTQYF. DNA of the CDR3: TGTGCCAGTAGTATGTCCACCCCGGGGACCCAGTACTTC. This sequence joins TRBV19 and TRBJ2-5; D not certain. The germline CDR1 and CDR2 sequences are LNHDA and SQIVND (reference sequence). The CDR3 contains 13 residues. Trimming took 3 bases from V and 7 from J, leaving 12 bases between them.

V is TRBV15 and J is TRBJ1-6; TRBD1 matches at 9 bases. The CDR3 totals 15 residues. Trimming took 2 bases from V and 8 from J; bases not matched to a gene: 4. The germline V gene has CDR1 LNHNV and CDR2 YYDKDF (reference sequence). CDR3 nucleotide sequence: TGTGCCACCAGCAGAAAAACAGGGGGCTATTCACCCCTCCACTTT. It codes for CATSRKTGGYSPLHF.

This clone came up a few times. This rearrangement joins TRBV7-9 to TRBJ1-2; TRBD1 might be the D (5 bases). This CDR3 has 15 residues. Trimming shortened V by 1 base and J by 2 bases, and 11 bases separated the two germline ends. The germline V gene has CDR1 SEHNR and CDR2 FQNEAQ (reference sequence). CDR3 residues: CASSLVGRANYGYTF. CDR3 in DNA: TGTGCCAGCAGCTTAGTCGGCAGGGCCAACTATGGCTACACCTTC.

In nucleotides, the CDR3 is TGTGCCAGCAGCCCCCGGCGGGGTACGCAGTATTTT. Translating gives CASSPRRGTQYF. This sequence joins TRBV9 and TRBJ2-3, with D maybe TRBD2 (6 bases). The CDR3 consists of 12 residues. CDR1 is SGDLS, CDR2 YYNGEE, per germline. V lost 4 bases and J 8 bases, leaving 11 bases between the germline ends.

This chain connects TRBV5-5 to TRBJ2-2, with D perhaps matching TRBD1 (6 bases). Trimming pared 4 bases from V and 5 bases from J, leaving 15 bases between. The CDR3 covers 15 residues. Per germline, CDR1 SGHKS and CDR2 YYEKEE (reference sequence). The CDR3 bases are TGTGCCAGCAGCCCAACAGGGAGAAATACCGGGGAGCTGTTTTTT. It specifies CASSPTGRNTGELFF.

The CDR3 nucleotides are TGTGCCAGCAGCTTATCCGCAGGGGAAAGCAATCAGCCCCAGCATTTT. This encodes CASSLSAGESNQPQHF. This sequence joins TRBV7-2 and TRBJ1-5; D perhaps matches TRBD1 (6 bases). V gave up 2 bases and J gave up 1 base, with 12 bases separating them. CDR1 SGHTA and CDR2 FQGNSA come from the germline V gene. This CDR3 is built from 16 residues.

In nucleotides, the CDR3 is TGTGCCAGCAGCCCTAGTGGCGGGAGGCCCAATGAGCAGTTCTTC. Amino acids: CASSPSGGRPNEQFF. The J gene is TRBJ2-1, the V gene TRBV6-5; 8 bases line up with TRBD2. The CDR3 extends over 15 amino acids. Germline V gene data show CDR1 as MNHEY and CDR2 as SVGAGI. V lost 6 bases, J lost 6 bases, and 10 bases stayed unmatched.